Each of the 2 T cell receptor beta chains below was sequenced from the same sample in a study of cytomegalovirus exposure and HLA in healthy donors. A multiplex PCR was run with 60 Vbeta primers and 13 Jbeta primers. Sequencing was performed with immunoSEQ multiplex PCR; in TCRdb, only in-frame clones are kept and a portion is missing. The table has more than 95,000 clones, 60% to 85% seen once. Sequences were obtained from PBMCs. These receptors originate from a man aged 50 to 60 in good health and CMV-seropositive.

The V gene is TRBV7-2, the J gene TRBJ2-7, with 9 bases fitting TRBD2. The CDR3 is made up of 17 amino acids. V trimming: 7 bases; J trimming: 7 bases; junction bases outside the gene matches: 20. Germline values: CDR1 SGHTA, CDR2 FQGNSA. CDR3 DNA sequence: TGTGCCAGCACCGAAAAGGTACTAGCGGGCCCGGGGGAAGAGCAGTACTTC. Translation: CASTEKVLAGPGEEQYF.

This rearrangement joins TRBV28 to TRBJ1-5; D gene unclear. Germline values: CDR1 MDHEN, CDR2 SYDVKM. V lost 4 bases, J lost 4 bases, and 20 bases lay in between. This CDR3 region has 17 residues. The CDR3 is CASSSPPGGGNNQPQHF. The CDR3 DNA sequence: TGTGCCAGCAGTTCGCCCCCGGGCGGAGGAAATAATCAGCCCCAGCATTTT.